Each of the 21 T cell receptor beta chains below was sequenced from the same sample in a study of CD8 T cells in Susac syndrome. Reverse transcription of about 0.5 to 1 ug RNA was carried out with random hexamers. TCRdb re-derived calls from the immunoSEQ multiplex PCR reads in MiXCR, one entry per CDR3 protein. The top ten clones hold about 0.07% of a sample with 200,000 to 250,000 distinct CDR3 sequences, about 94% of them seen once. Sequencing input: CD4+ T cells from PBMCs. These receptors were taken from a human donor with multiple sclerosis.

This chain links TRBV29-1 with TRBJ2-7, with unresolved D. Trimming pared 1 base from V and 0 bases from J, leaving 4 bases between. The V gene's germline CDR1 is SQVTM and CDR2 ANQGSEA. The CDR3 contains 12 residues. As DNA, the CDR3 is TGCAGCGTTGAAGGGACCTCCTACGAGCAGTACTTC. Protein: CSVEGTSYEQYF.

The rearrangement uses TRBV12-3 or TRBV12-4 and TRBJ1-1; D is possibly TRBD1 (6 bases). The V and J ends lost 4 bases and 3 bases respectively, with 18 bases between them. The CDR3 length is 16 residues. The CDR3 protein is CASSSWGGARYTEAFF. DNA of the CDR3: TGTGCCAGCAGTTCGTGGGGGGGCGCAAGGTACACTGAAGCTTTCTTT.

This clonotype was found once. The chain links TRBV2 to TRBJ1-1, with a weak D call TRBD1 (5 bases). Trimming cost V 6 bases and J 1 base, with 9 bases left between them. CDR1 is SNHLY and CDR2 is FYNNEI in the germline V gene. The CDR3 totals 13 residues. The CDR3 nucleotides are TGTGCCAGCAGGCAGGGAAGGAACACTGAAGCTTTCTTT. Translating gives CASRQGRNTEAFF.

CDR3 sequence (DNA): TGTGCCAGCAGTGAAGTAGGGGCAGGGGAGACTGAAGCTTTCTTT. Amino acid sequence: CASSEVGAGETEAFF. This chain connects TRBV2 to TRBJ1-1, with D tentatively TRBD1 (6 bases). The CDR3 runs to 15 residues. Trimming shortened V by 1 base and J by 5 bases, and 14 bases separated the two germline ends. The germline V gene has CDR1 SNHLY and CDR2 FYNNEI.

This clonotype was detected only once. V and J are TRBV27 and TRBJ1-1; D unclear. V dropped 4 bases and J dropped 4 bases, with 13 bases sitting between them. This CDR3 has 14 amino acids. CDR1 and CDR2 (germline): MNHEY, SMNVEV (reference sequence). As DNA, the CDR3 is TGTGCCAGCAGTTCCCCTCCTAGGGCCACTGAAGCTTTCTTT. This encodes CASSSPPRATEAFF.

The chain is built from TRBV11-2 and TRBJ2-7; D possibly corresponds to TRBD2 (5 bases). Germline loops: CDR1 SGHAT, CDR2 FQNNGV. The CDR3 has 11 residues. V shed 8 bases and J shed 10 bases, with 15 bases lying between them. CDR3 residues: CASATGMGQYF. The CDR3 DNA sequence: TGTGCCAGCGCGACGGGGATGGGACAGTACTTC.

V usage is TRBV5-1 and J usage is TRBJ2-1, with 10 bases identical to TRBD2. Germline V gene lookup returns CDR1 SGHRS and CDR2 YFSETQ. Germline trimming cut 0 bases from V and 8 bases from J; bases unmatched to any gene: 5. CDR3 size: 15 residues. CDR3 region: CASSLGLAGIDEQFF. CDR3 DNA sequence: TGCGCCAGCAGCTTGGGACTAGCGGGTATTGATGAGCAGTTCTTC.

This chain uses TRBV12-3 or TRBV12-4 with TRBJ1-5; D is uncertain. The CDR3 sequence is 14 residues long. The V end lost 6 bases, the J end lost 1 base, and 10 bases lay between the germline ends. CDR3 coding DNA: TGTGCCAGCAGCTTCGACACAAGCAATCAGCCCCAGCATTTT. Translated, it gives CASSFDTSNQPQHF.

The V gene is TRBV6-1, the J gene TRBJ2-5; D unclear. Per the germline V gene, CDR1 is MNHNS and CDR2 is SASEGT. The CDR3 is 13 residues long. V was pared by 5 bases and J by 1 base, with 8 bases between. The CDR3 region has the DNA TGTGCCAGCAGTCCTATCCGCCAAGAGACCCAGTACTTC. Protein product: CASSPIRQETQYF.

This chain connects TRBV14 to TRBJ2-6, with a possible D match to TRBD1 (6 bases). V was clipped by 1 base and J by 0 bases, with 7 bases between them. The CDR3 loop spans 16 amino acids. CDR1 is SGHDN and CDR2 is FVKESK in the germline V gene. DNA for the CDR3: TGTGCCAGCAGCCAAGTAGGGGGCTCTGGGGCCAACGTCCTGACTTTC. Translated, it gives CASSQVGGSGANVLTF.

The J gene is TRBJ2-4, the V gene TRBV29-1; D remains unclear. The germline V and J ends were trimmed by 6 bases and 6 bases, with 15 bases remaining between them. Germline V CDR1 and CDR2: SQVTM, ANQGSEA. The CDR3 extends over 13 amino acids. CDR3 in amino acids: CSVPGQEVNIQYF. The CDR3 coding sequence is TGCAGCGTCCCCGGTCAGGAAGTAAACATTCAGTACTTC.

This clonotype came up once. The chain recombines TRBV3-1 with TRBJ1-1; D perhaps matches TRBD1 (6 bases). CDR1 is LGHDT and CDR2 is YNNKEL in the germline V gene (reference sequence). V was cut by 6 bases and J by 4 bases, with 12 bases left in between. The length of the CDR3 is 13 residues. The CDR3 nucleotides read TGTGCCAGCAGAGGGGGGGTGGCCACTGAAGCTTTCTTT. Amino acids: CASRGGVATEAFF. The full variable domain, with the rest looked up from reference TRBV3-1 and TRBJ1-1, is DTAVSQTPKYLVTQMGNDKSIKCEQNLGHDTMYWYKQDSKKFLKIMFSYNNKELIINETVPNRFSPKSPDKAHLNLHINSLELGDSAVYFCASRGGVATEAFFGQGTRLTVV.

This clonotype showed up just once. The genes are TRBV3-1 and TRBJ2-3, with D unclear. Trimming took off 1 base at V and 2 bases at J, with 10 bases between the two ends. From germline, CDR1 is LGHDT and CDR2 YNNKEL (reference sequence). The CDR3 totals 15 residues. The CDR3 sequence is CASSQGSLFTDTQYF. The CDR3 coding sequence is TGTGCCAGCAGCCAAGGGTCCCTCTTCACAGATACGCAGTATTTT.

The V call is TRBV3-1, the J call TRBJ1-5; D unclear. The V and J ends lost 4 bases and 3 bases respectively, with 13 bases between them. The CDR3 is made up of 15 amino acids. Germline V gene sequence: CDR1 LGHDT, CDR2 YNNKEL (reference sequence). CDR3 loop: CASSLGGSDNQPQHF. The CDR3 bases are TGTGCCAGCAGCCTCGGCGGGAGCGACAATCAGCCCCAGCATTTT.

The gene calls are TRBV7-9 and TRBJ1-2; D is possibly TRBD1 (5 bases). The CDR3 consists of 13 residues. Germline-derived CDR1 and CDR2 are SEHNR and FQNEAQ (reference sequence). V was cut by 3 bases and J by 2 bases, with 7 bases left in between. The CDR3 loop is CASSFGANYGYTF. The CDR3 DNA reads TGTGCCAGCAGCTTCGGGGCCAACTATGGCTACACCTTC.

V gene TRBV28 combines with J gene TRBJ2-5; TRBD2 aligns across 11 bases. This CDR3 has 15 residues. The V segment lost 8 bases and the J segment 4 bases; nucleotides outside the gene matches: 9. The V gene's germline CDR1 is MDHEN and CDR2 SYDVKM. For the CDR3, the DNA is TGTGCCAGCGGGGGTAGCGGGGGGGCCAGAGAGACCCAGTACTTC. It codes for CASGGSGGARETQYF.

The chain carries TRBV29-1 and TRBJ2-2; D is uncertain. The CDR3 spans 14 residues. From germline, CDR1 is SQVTM and CDR2 ANQGSEA. V gave up 2 bases and J gave up 5 bases, with 12 bases separating them. The CDR3 here is CSVEISLGTGELFF. Here the CDR3 DNA reads TGCAGCGTTGAAATATCTTTGGGGACCGGGGAGCTGTTTTTT.

The chain carries TRBV7-6 and TRBJ1-4; a possible D gene is TRBD1 (5 bases). The ends were cut back, 9 bases at V and 6 bases at J, with 14 bases in the middle. This CDR3 is built from 13 residues. The germline gives CDR1 SGHVS, CDR2 FNYEAQ. The CDR3 is CASTGGAYEKLFF. DNA for the CDR3: TGTGCCAGTACTGGTGGGGCTTATGAAAAACTGTTTTTT.

J is TRBJ1-1 and V is TRBV25-1, with D tentatively TRBD1 (5 bases). The V end lost 2 bases, the J end lost 6 bases, and 16 bases lay between the germline ends. CDR3 length equals 15 residues. Germline-derived CDR1 and CDR2 are MGHDK and SYGVNS. This CDR3 is CASSENMQGRAEAFF. CDR3 DNA: TGTGCCAGCAGTGAAAACATGCAGGGACGAGCTGAAGCTTTCTTT.

CDR3 in amino acids: CASSQGYRTSYEQYF. The DNA of the CDR3 is TGCGCCAGCAGCCAAGGGTACCGGACCTCCTACGAGCAGTACTTC. V is TRBV4-1 and J is TRBJ2-7; D is uncertain. The V gene lost 1 base and the J gene lost 0 bases, with 10 bases spanning the gap. This CDR3 region has 15 residues. Germline V gene data show CDR1 as MGHRA and CDR2 as YSYEKL.

This clonotype showed up just once. The genes are TRBV29-1 and TRBJ2-3; 13 bases match TRBD2. CDR1 and CDR2 from the germline V gene are SQVTM and ANQGSEA. The V segment lost 4 bases and the J segment 9 bases; nucleotides outside the gene matches: 10. The CDR3 has 15 amino acids. Written as DNA, the CDR3 is TGCAGCGTTGCCCAGACTAGCGGGGGGCAGAAGACGCAGTATTTT. Amino acids: CSVAQTSGGQKTQYF.